What follows is one T cell receptor beta chain and its context. CDR3 length: 16 amino acids. CDR1 is MDHEN, CDR2 SYDVKM, per germline. V gave up 6 bases and J gave up 9 bases; unmatched junction bases: 8. This specimen comes from a study of shared clonotypes between healthy human individuals. Sequencing used immunoSEQ multiplex PCR; TCRdb keeps in-frame clones, though not all of them. Of about 2.4 million clones in the sample, about 92% were seen once. The chain couples TRBV28 to TRBJ2-1, with TRBD2 matching over 16 bases. Sequenced material: naive CD4+ T cells sorted from blood. Specified subset: CD45RA+ positively selected. The TCR was taken from a man younger than 30 in good health. DNA of the CDR3: TGTGCCAGCAGGCGGACGGGACTAGCGGGGGGGGTTGAGCAGTTCTTC. This sequence encodes CASRRTGLAGGVEQFF.